A single sample is the source of the 21 T cell receptor beta chains below, sequenced in a study of blood T cell repertoires in COVID-19. The table came from immunoSEQ multiplex PCR; TCRdb's copy has only in-frame clones and leaves some out. The data show 85,000 to 130,000 clones, with about 80% seen just once and roughly 3.4% held by the top ten. Sequenced: peripheral blood. The origin of the receptors is a woman of 80 years or more with active or convalescent COVID-19.

The genes are TRBV30 and TRBJ1-2, with D possibly TRBD1 on 5 matching bases. Germline-derived CDR1 and CDR2 are GTSNPN and SVGIG (reference sequence). The germline V and J ends were trimmed by 2 bases and 1 base, with 8 bases remaining between them. The CDR3 consists of 13 residues. CDR3 loop: CAWSRQINYGYTF. For the CDR3, the DNA is TGTGCCTGGAGTAGACAGATTAACTATGGCTACACCTTC.

This clone was seen only once. The rearrangement uses TRBV30 and TRBJ1-2, with TRBD1 as a possible D gene (6 bases). Germline CDR1 and CDR2: GTSNPN and SVGIG (reference sequence). The CDR3 extends over 15 amino acids. Trimming removed 0 bases at V and 4 bases at J, with 15 bases between. CDR3 sequence (DNA): TGTGCCTGGAGTGTCAAACAGGGCCCCCTCTATGGCTACACCTTC. Translation gives CAWSVKQGPLYGYTF.

The chain carries TRBV5-4 and TRBJ2-3, with D unresolved. This CDR3 has 14 residues. Trimming took off 3 bases at V and 4 bases at J, with 12 bases between the two ends. From germline, CDR1 is SGHNT and CDR2 YYREEE (reference sequence). The CDR3 sequence: CASSSPTGPDTQYF. The CDR3 nucleotides read TGTGCCAGCAGCTCCCCTACGGGTCCAGATACGCAGTATTTT.

The chain carries TRBV10-3 and TRBJ1-5; D call uncertain. CDR3 length equals 13 residues. Germline V gene sequence: CDR1 ENHRY, CDR2 SYGVKD. The germline V and J ends were trimmed by 6 bases and 4 bases, with 10 bases remaining between them. The CDR3 is CAIRLQLNQPQHF. The CDR3 bases are TGTGCCATCAGACTCCAATTGAATCAGCCCCAGCATTTT.

This CDR3 is CAISEDRGEKLFF. CDR3 in DNA: TGTGCCATCAGTGAGGATCGGGGTGAAAAACTGTTTTTT. J is TRBJ1-4 and V is TRBV10-3; D is undetermined. V gave up 2 bases and J gave up 7 bases, with 8 bases separating them. The CDR3 extends over 13 amino acids. Germline CDR1 reads ENHRY; CDR2 reads SYGVKD.

This clone was seen only a few times. V and J are TRBV13 and TRBJ2-7; TRBD1 is a possible D gene (6 bases). The germline V and J ends were trimmed by 6 bases and 2 bases, with 11 bases remaining between them. CDR1 PRHDT and CDR2 FYEKMQ come from the germline V gene (reference sequence). CDR3 length: 13 amino acids. CDR3 in amino acids: CASSLTGTYEQYF. The CDR3 DNA sequence: TGTGCCAGCAGTCTAACAGGGACCTACGAGCAGTACTTC.

The chain recombines TRBV19 with TRBJ1-3; 7 bases are a match to TRBD1. CDR3 length: 15 residues. V was pared by 9 bases and J by 0 bases, with 8 bases of the junction left unmatched. Germline V gene sequence: CDR1 LNHDA, CDR2 SQIVND (reference sequence). This CDR3 reads CARGKGTDSGNTIYF. The CDR3 nucleotides are TGTGCCAGGGGGAAAGGGACAGACTCTGGAAACACCATATATTTT.

The chain carries TRBV28 and TRBJ1-5; 10 bases match TRBD1. CDR1 is MDHEN and CDR2 is SYDVKM in the germline V gene. J was trimmed by 0 bases and V by 1 base; bases with no gene match: 6. The length of the CDR3 is 18 residues. CDR3 loop: CASSLSGTGVNSNQPQHF. CDR3 DNA sequence: TGTGCCAGCAGTTTATCGGGGACAGGGGTGAATAGCAATCAGCCCCAGCATTTT.

The chain couples TRBV28 to TRBJ1-1, with 8 bases identical to TRBD1. The V segment lost 5 bases and the J segment 4 bases; nucleotides outside the gene matches: 9. CDR1 and CDR2 from the germline V gene are MDHEN and SYDVKM. This CDR3 is 15 amino acids long. CDR3 amino acids: CASSPNGQGITEAFF. The DNA for the CDR3 is TGTGCCAGCAGTCCAAATGGACAGGGAATCACTGAAGCTTTCTTT.

V is TRBV6-5 and J is TRBJ1-5; D is perhaps TRBD1 (6 bases). The CDR3 is made up of 14 amino acids. V was trimmed by 6 bases and J by 3 bases, leaving 12 bases between them. Germline CDR1 and CDR2: MNHEY and SVGAGI. CDR3 bases: TGTGCCAGCAGATCCGGACAGTTCAATCAGCCCCAGCATTTT. Amino acid sequence: CASRSGQFNQPQHF.

The genes are TRBV27 and TRBJ1-5, with a possible D match to TRBD1 (6 bases). V lost 2 bases and J 4 bases, leaving 18 bases between the germline ends. The length of the CDR3 is 17 residues. The germline V gene has CDR1 MNHEY and CDR2 SMNVEV (reference sequence). CDR3 sequence: CASSLRGKAALNQPQHF. CDR3 DNA sequence: TGTGCCAGCAGTTTAAGGGGGAAGGCGGCCCTTAATCAGCCCCAGCATTTT.

This clone has only a few counts. The CDR3 nucleotides are TGCAGTGCTAGACTTTACATGGCTTTCTTT. The encoded protein is CSARLYMAFF. This chain connects TRBV20-1 to TRBJ1-1; no firm D call. V was trimmed by 2 bases and J by 11 bases, leaving 9 bases between them. The CDR3 consists of 10 residues. Germline V gene data show CDR1 as DFQATT and CDR2 as SNEGSKA (reference sequence).

This clone was detected once. The V and J genes are TRBV11-3 and TRBJ2-7; D is uncertain. Germline values: CDR1 SGHNT, CDR2 YENEEA. The V gene lost 1 base and the J gene lost 5 bases, with 15 bases spanning the gap. This CDR3 region has 15 residues. The CDR3 DNA reads as TGTGCCAGCAGCTTAGTCCGTCCTGTGGCCCACGAGCAGTACTTC. It encodes CASSLVRPVAHEQYF.

This clone was recorded a few times. The chain uses TRBV29-1 and TRBJ1-1, with D tentatively TRBD1 (6 bases). This CDR3 region has 12 residues. CDR1 and CDR2 (germline): SQVTM, ANQGSEA. The ends were cut back, 6 bases at V and 4 bases at J, with 12 bases in the middle. The CDR3 loop reads CSVGGGRTEAFF. As DNA, the CDR3 is TGCAGCGTAGGGGGTGGCCGCACTGAAGCTTTCTTT.

The V gene is TRBV5-8, the J gene TRBJ1-5; 9 bases are shared with TRBD1. V lost 2 bases, J lost 4 bases, and 7 bases stayed unmatched. This CDR3 is 16 amino acids long. Germline V gene sequence: CDR1 SGHTS, CDR2 YDEGEE. The CDR3 nucleotides are TGTGCCAGCAGCTTACGGACAGGGGAGGCGAATCAGCCCCAGCATTTT. This encodes CASSLRTGEANQPQHF.

The V gene is TRBV27, the J gene TRBJ2-7; D not certain. The CDR3 totals 15 residues. V gave up 2 bases and J gave up 4 bases, with 15 bases separating them. CDR1 MNHEY and CDR2 SMNVEV come from the germline V gene (reference sequence). The CDR3 sequence is CASSLRLLKTYEQYF. CDR3 DNA: TGTGCCAGCAGTTTACGTCTCTTGAAAACTTACGAGCAGTACTTC.

The chain joins TRBV6-5 to TRBJ2-3; TRBD1 is a possible D gene (6 bases). Trimming left V 6 bases short and J 2 bases short, with 15 bases between. The CDR3 contains 15 residues. The germline V gene has CDR1 MNHEY and CDR2 SVGAGI. CDR3 nucleotide sequence: TGTGCCAGCAGCCGTGAGACGGGACACACAGATACGCAGTATTTT. Protein sequence: CASSRETGHTDTQYF.

To note about this clone: The same CDR3 also results from other DNA sequences found in this sample. CDR3 in amino acids: CASSPDRDGYTF. Written as DNA, the CDR3 is TGTGCCAGCAGCCCCGACAGGGATGGCTACACCTTC. This chain connects TRBV5-4 to TRBJ1-2; TRBD1 aligns across 7 bases. Looked up from germline, CDR1 is SGHNT and CDR2 is YYREEE (reference sequence). Unmatched junction bases numbered 3, after V lost 4 bases and J lost 6 bases. The length of the CDR3 is 12 residues.

The chain uses TRBV5-1 and TRBJ2-7; 9 bases align to TRBD1. The CDR3 spans 14 residues. Germline V gene data show CDR1 as SGHRS and CDR2 as YFSETQ. V shed 4 bases, J shed 5 bases, and the junction held 7 bases outside the gene matches. CDR3 amino acids: CASSQGTGPDEQYF. The CDR3 DNA is TGCGCCAGCAGCCAAGGGACAGGGCCCGACGAGCAGTACTTC.

This clone came up once. This rearrangement joins TRBV19 to TRBJ2-2; a weak D match, TRBD1 (6 bases). Germline V lookup: CDR1 LNHDA, CDR2 SQIVND (reference sequence). Trimming removed 3 bases from V and 3 bases from J, with 8 bases in between. This CDR3 contains 14 residues. CDR3 residues: CASSIHRDTGELFF. DNA for the CDR3: TGTGCCAGTAGTATTCACAGGGACACCGGGGAGCTGTTTTTT.

This clone has a handful of counts. V usage is TRBV28 and J usage is TRBJ1-5; D is ambiguous. This CDR3 has 15 residues. Germline V gene sequence: CDR1 MDHEN, CDR2 SYDVKM. Trimming shortened V by 6 bases and J by 0 bases, and 12 bases separated the two germline ends. CDR3 protein: CASSAPGYSNQPQHF. In DNA form, the CDR3 reads TGTGCCAGCAGCGCACCGGGATATAGCAATCAGCCCCAGCATTTT.